This TCR beta chain was captured in a study of blood T cell repertoires in COVID-19. Study information: Samples of COVID-19 (acute and convalescent) were obtained from the United States, Italy and Spain. T cells, B-cell-depleted T cells, or PBMCs provided the cDNA or gDNA that served as material.

Germline lookup yields CDR1 SGHNT and CDR2 YYREEE (reference sequence). The CDR3 spans 15 residues. J gave up 2 bases and V 1 base, and 3 bases lay outside the gene matches. Study processing details: Researchers report that nucleated cell counts were estimated from reference gene primer amplification. Sequencing was performed with immunoSEQ multiplex PCR; in TCRdb, only in-frame clones are kept and a portion is missing. V, J and clone size reflect that table, while D and trimming were determined from the DNA. This table has 85,000 to 90,000 clones, around 93% appearing once. This chain joins TRBV5-4 and TRBJ2-7, with TRBD2 matching over 10 bases. The sample was peripheral blood. The sequence derives from a human donor with active COVID-19. The donor label of this sample is uncertain. The CDR3 DNA sequence: TGTGCCAGCAGCTTGCCTAGCGGGGGCACCTACGAGCAGTACTTC. Protein product: CASSLPSGGTYEQYF.